Presented here are 13 T cell receptor beta chains from one specimen sequenced in a study of blood T cell repertoires in COVID-19. Clones were sequenced by immunoSEQ multiplex PCR, and TCRdb holds only the in-frame ones, with some missing. This sample carries approximately 82,000 clones, approximately 82% of them seen once, and the ten largest clones take around 7.2%. The sequencing sample was made of peripheral blood. The receptor set was obtained from a man aged 45-65 years with active or convalescent COVID-19.

This chain uses TRBV5-1 with TRBJ1-4; D is possibly TRBD1 (5 bases). Germline V gives CDR1 SGHRS, CDR2 YFSETQ. This CDR3 spans 13 amino acids. Deletions cut 6 bases from V and 5 bases from J, with 11 bases between. The CDR3 DNA reads as TGCGCCAGCACCCAGGGCATAAATGAAAAACTGTTTTTT. Its translation: CASTQGINEKLFF.

The chain links TRBV28 to TRBJ2-5; D perhaps matches TRBD2 (5 bases). The CDR3 is made up of 15 amino acids. Germline loops: CDR1 MDHEN, CDR2 SYDVKM. V was trimmed by 4 bases and J by 4 bases, leaving 16 bases between them. In DNA, the CDR3 is TGTGCCAGCAGTTGGACTGGGAAGGGCCTAGAGACCCAGTACTTC. Its translation: CASSWTGKGLETQYF.

V is TRBV9 and J is TRBJ1-2; D uncertain. The V and J ends lost 0 bases and 0 bases respectively, with 18 bases between them. The CDR3 loop spans 18 amino acids. Per the germline V gene, CDR1 is SGDLS and CDR2 is YYNGEE. Here the CDR3 DNA reads TGTGCCAGCAGCGTAGCCCAGGACCTATTGGGAGCTAACTATGGCTACACCTTC. The encoded protein is CASSVAQDLLGANYGYTF.

The V gene is TRBV12-3 or TRBV12-4, the J gene TRBJ1-4; D call uncertain. The length of the CDR3 is 11 residues. The V end was cut by 7 bases, the J end by 5 bases, with 5 bases between. The CDR3 region is CASTLNEKLFF. CDR3 bases: TGTGCCAGCACCTTAAATGAAAAACTGTTTTTT.

The chain joins TRBV10-2 to TRBJ1-6; TRBD1 agrees at 9 bases. From germline, CDR1 is WSHSY and CDR2 SAAADI. J was trimmed by 7 bases and V by 8 bases; bases with no gene match: 6. This CDR3 contains 14 residues. CDR3 region: CASRTGQGNSPLHF. Here the CDR3 DNA reads TGCGCCAGCCGCACAGGACAGGGGAATTCACCCCTCCACTTT.

This chain joins TRBV12-3 or TRBV12-4 and TRBJ2-6, with D unresolved. Trimming took off 8 bases at V and 8 bases at J, with 7 bases between the two ends. This CDR3 contains 11 residues. The CDR3 here is CASPYPNVLTF. Here the CDR3 DNA reads TGTGCCAGCCCCTACCCCAACGTCCTGACTTTC.

The CDR3 loop reads CASGRKANEKLFF. The CDR3, as DNA: TGTGCCAGCGGGCGAAAGGCTAATGAAAAACTGTTTTTT. V is TRBV6-5 and J is TRBJ1-4; D is ambiguous. The germline V gene encodes CDR1 MNHEY and CDR2 SVGAGI. The CDR3 runs to 13 residues. V was shortened by 8 bases and J by 3 bases, with 10 bases between the two germline ends.

The genes are TRBV7-2 and TRBJ2-7; D possibly corresponds to TRBD1 (6 bases). V was cut by 1 base and J by 0 bases, with 13 bases left in between. The CDR3 loop spans 16 amino acids. In germline, CDR1 is SGHTA, CDR2 FQGNSA. The CDR3 is CASSLGARGSSYEQYF. CDR3 nucleotide sequence: TGTGCCAGCAGCTTAGGCGCCAGGGGCAGCTCCTACGAGCAGTACTTC.

The chain has TRBV11-3 and TRBJ1-3; weak D call: TRBD1 (5 bases). This CDR3 contains 14 residues. Per the germline V gene, CDR1 is SGHNT and CDR2 is YENEEA. V lost 2 bases, J lost 6 bases, and 11 bases lay in between. The CDR3 region is CASSLKGLKNTIYF. In DNA form, the CDR3 reads TGTGCCAGCAGCTTAAAGGGACTCAAAAACACCATATATTTT.

V usage is TRBV19 and J usage is TRBJ2-5; the match to TRBD1 covers 12 bases. Germline CDR1 is LNHDA and CDR2 is SQIVND (reference sequence). Trimming took 3 bases from V and 4 from J; bases not matched to a gene: 6. CDR3 length: 16 residues. The CDR3 region is CASSIPGQGARETQYF. Here the CDR3 DNA reads TGTGCCAGTAGTATCCCGGGACAGGGGGCGAGAGAGACCCAGTACTTC.

The chain carries TRBV6-4 and TRBJ1-6; 9 nucleotides line up with TRBD1. Germline-derived CDR1 and CDR2 are MRHNA and SNTAGT. J lost 10 bases, V lost 3 bases, and 4 bases had no gene match. This CDR3 contains 14 residues. The CDR3 DNA sequence: TGTGCCAGCAGTGAGGACAGGGGTGTATCACCCCTCCACTTT. Amino acid sequence: CASSEDRGVSPLHF.

The CDR3 loop reads CASTSGVRGANVLTF. The CDR3 DNA reads TGTGCCAGCACTTCCGGGGTGAGGGGGGCCAACGTCCTGACTTTC. V usage is TRBV6-6 and J usage is TRBJ2-6, with a possible D match to TRBD2 (5 bases). This CDR3 contains 15 residues. Germline V gene data show CDR1 as MNHNY and CDR2 as SVGAGI (reference sequence). V lost 7 bases and J 4 bases, leaving 14 bases between the germline ends.

The sample holds a few counts of this clone. The chain combines TRBV7-2 with TRBJ1-6; maybe TRBD1 (6 bases). Germline values: CDR1 SGHTA, CDR2 FQGNSA. V shed 7 bases and J shed 7 bases, with 11 bases lying between them. The CDR3 is made up of 13 amino acids. The CDR3 nucleotides are TGTGCCAGCAATCAGGGGCAGAATTCACCCCTCCACTTT. Its translation is CASNQGQNSPLHF. Variable domain in full (rest from reference TRBV7-2 and TRBJ1-6): GAGVSQSPSNKVTEKGKDVELRCDPISGHTALYWYRQSLGQGLEFLIYFQGNSAPDKSGLPSDRFSAERTGGSVSTLTIQRTQQEDSAVYLCASNQGQNSPLHFGNGTRLTVT.